This T cell receptor (beta chain) was sequenced during a study of PD-1 blockade in classical Hodgkin lymphoma. In every patient, relapse followed autologous stem cell transplantation, while exposure to brentuximab vedotin differed. Magnetic negative selection purified CD4+ T cells from thawed PBMCs. This CDR3 is built from 11 residues. The germline gives CDR1 DFQATT, CDR2 SNEGSKA (reference sequence). Trimming stripped 2 bases from V and 5 bases from J, with 6 bases between. Assay used: immunoSEQ multiplex PCR; TCRdb lists only in-frame clones, some missing. This table has about 30,000 clones, 65% to 90% appearing once.

The material sequenced was CD4+ T cells from blood, taken at baseline. The gene calls are TRBV20-1 and TRBJ1-2, with D perhaps TRBD1 (5 bases). The receptor was derived from a human donor with classical Hodgkin lymphoma. CDR3 sequence: CSARWGYGYTF. The DNA for the CDR3 is TGCAGTGCTAGATGGGGGTATGGCTACACCTTC.